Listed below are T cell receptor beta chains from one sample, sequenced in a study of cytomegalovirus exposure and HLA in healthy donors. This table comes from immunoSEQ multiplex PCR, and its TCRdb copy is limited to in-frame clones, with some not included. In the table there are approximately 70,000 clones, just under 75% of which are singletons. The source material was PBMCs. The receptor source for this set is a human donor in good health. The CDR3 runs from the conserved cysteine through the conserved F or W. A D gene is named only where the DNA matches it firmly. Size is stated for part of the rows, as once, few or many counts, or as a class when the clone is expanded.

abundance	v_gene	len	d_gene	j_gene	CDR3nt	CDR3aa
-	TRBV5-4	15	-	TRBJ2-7	TGTGCCAGCAGCACCCCCCAGCGGGCGATCTACGAGCAGTACTTC	CASSTPQRAIYEQYF
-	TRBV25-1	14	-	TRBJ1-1	TGTGCCAGCAGTGACACGGGACATCTGCACGAAGCTTTCTTT	CASSDTGHLHEAFF
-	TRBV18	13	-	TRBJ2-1	TGTGCCAGCTCACCAAAGAGAGACAATGAGCAGTTCTTC	CASSPKRDNEQFF
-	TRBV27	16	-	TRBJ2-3	TGTGCCAGCAGTTCCGACCGGGACAAAAGCACAGATACGCAGTATTTT	CASSSDRDKSTDTQYF
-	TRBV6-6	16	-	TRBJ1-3	TGTGCCAGCAACAGGCAGGGGCGATCCTCTGGAAACACCATATATTTT	CASNRQGRSSGNTIYF
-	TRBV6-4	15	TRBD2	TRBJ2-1	TGTGCCAGCAGTGACGCGGGAGGCTCCTACAATGAGCAGTTCTTC	CASSDAGGSYNEQFF
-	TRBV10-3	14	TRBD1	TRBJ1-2	TGTGCCATCAGTGAAGGGACAGGGAAATATGGCTACACCTTC	CAISEGTGKYGYTF
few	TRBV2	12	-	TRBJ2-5	TGTGCCAGCAGTGGGGAGAGGGGGAATATTTACTTC	CASSGERGNIYF
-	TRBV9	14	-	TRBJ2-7	TGTGCCAGCAGCGTAGTCCCTTTCTGTCGGGAGCAGTACTTC	CASSVVPFCREQYF
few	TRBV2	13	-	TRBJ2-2	TGTGCCAGCAGTGAGCCGGGCACCGGGGAGCTGTTTTTT	CASSEPGTGELFF
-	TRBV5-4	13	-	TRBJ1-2	TGTGCCAGCAGCTTTGAGGCAGGGTATGGCTACACCTTC	CASSFEAGYGYTF
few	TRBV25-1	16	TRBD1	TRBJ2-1	TGTGCCAGCAGTGCCCCGACAGGGGGGGACAACAATGAGCAGTTCTTC	CASSAPTGGDNNEQFF
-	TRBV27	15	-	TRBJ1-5	TGTGCCAGCAGTTTAAAGGGGGTATTAGGTCAGCCCCAGCATTTT	CASSLKGVLGQPQHF
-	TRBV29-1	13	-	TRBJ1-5	TGCAGCGTTTCGCAGGGTCTCAATCAGCCCCAGCATTTT	CSVSQGLNQPQHF
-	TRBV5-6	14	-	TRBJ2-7	TGTGCCAGCAGCTATACTTCCGAATCCTACGAGCAGTACTTC	CASSYTSESYEQYF
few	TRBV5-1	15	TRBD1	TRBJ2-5	TGCGCCAGCAGACCTGGGACAGAAATTCAAGAGACCCAGTACTTC	CASRPGTEIQETQYF
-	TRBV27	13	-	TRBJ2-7	TGTGCCAGCAGCGACATATGGACTTCTCCTCAGTACTTC	CASSDIWTSPQYF
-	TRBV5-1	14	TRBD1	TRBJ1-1	TGCGCCAGCAGCCATGGACAGGGAGGCACTGAAGCTTTCTTT	CASSHGQGGTEAFF
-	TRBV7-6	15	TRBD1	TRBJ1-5	TGTGCCAGCAGCCGGGACAGGGGGGGCAATCAGCCCCAGCATTTT	CASSRDRGGNQPQHF
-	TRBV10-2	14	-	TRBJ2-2	TGCGCCAGCCTCGTAACAGCGAACACCGGGGAGCTGTTTTTT	CASLVTANTGELFF
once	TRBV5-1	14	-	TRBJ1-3	TGCGCCAGCTCCGATAGAGGCTTTGGAAACACCATATATTTT	CASSDRGFGNTIYF
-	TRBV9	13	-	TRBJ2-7	TGTGCCAGCAGCACTCGGGAGAACACGAAGCAGTACTTC	CASSTRENTKQYF
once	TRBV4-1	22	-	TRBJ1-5	TGCGCCAGCAGCCAGTATGCTGAAAACCGGGTTCCTCCCTTTTATAGCAATCAGCCCCAGCATTTT	CASSQYAENRVPPFYSNQPQHF
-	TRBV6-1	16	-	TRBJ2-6	TGTGCCAGCAGTGGGCCTTCAATCTCTGGGGCCAACGTCCTGACTTTC	CASSGPSISGANVLTF
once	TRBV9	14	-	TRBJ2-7	TGTGCCAGCAGCCCCAGTAGACTACCTTACGAGCAGTACTTC	CASSPSRLPYEQYF
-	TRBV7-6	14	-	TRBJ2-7	TGTGCCAGCAGCTTATCCGGGAGCTCCTACGAGCAGTACTTC	CASSLSGSSYEQYF
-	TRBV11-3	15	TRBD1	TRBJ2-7	TGTGCCAGCAGCCCCCGGTGGACAGGGGTCTACGAGCAGTACTTC	CASSPRWTGVYEQYF
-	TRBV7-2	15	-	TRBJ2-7	TGTGCCAGCAGCCCCACCGACGGGTCCCTCTACGAGCAGTACTTC	CASSPTDGSLYEQYF
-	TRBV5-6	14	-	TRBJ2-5	TGTGCCAGCAGCTTGGGACTGAACCAAGAGACCCAGTACTTC	CASSLGLNQETQYF
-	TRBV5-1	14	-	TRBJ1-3	TGCGCCAGCGGAGCAGATGTTGCCGGAAACACCATATATTTT	CASGADVAGNTIYF